This T cell receptor beta chain was observed in a study of early T cells in non-severe SARS-CoV-2 infection. For the study at large: Bulk RNA taken from unsorted whole blood was sequenced, leaving chains unpaired.

This clonotype was counted ten times or more. The CDR3 sequence is 14 residues long. CDR1 and CDR2 from the germline V gene are LGHDT and YNNKEL (reference sequence). V was clipped by 0 bases and J by 6 bases, with 9 bases between them. TCRdb redid the calling of the 5' RACE reads with MiXCR, one entry per CDR3 protein. The profile covers 25,000 to 35,000 distinct CDR3 sequences, with about 2.7% appearing a single time and approximately 0.71% taken by the ten largest. This sequence was found in an adult who was a healthcare worker with PCR-confirmed SARS-CoV-2 infection or an uninfected control (not recorded which). The chain combines TRBV3-1 with TRBJ1-5; tentatively, D is TRBD1 (5 bases). Sequencing was performed on whole blood. The CDR3: CASSQDPRGQPQHF. CDR3 DNA sequence: TGTGCCAGCAGCCAAGATCCTAGGGGTCAGCCCCAGCATTTT.